This record concerns one T cell receptor beta chain sequence. These data belong to a study of T cells in Graves' hyperthyroidism and ophthalmopathy. It was RNA transcripts that yielded the amplified TCR beta CDR3 regions. First-round RT-PCR of the TCR CDR3 relied on the HTBI primer set. TCRdb re-called the multiplex PCR reads with MiXCR, one entry per CDR3 protein. In the table there are a few hundred thousand distinct CDR3 sequences, roughly 14% of which are singletons. Germline loops: CDR1 GTSNPN, CDR2 SVGIG (reference sequence). With 5 bases clipped from V and 4 bases from J, the junction kept 4 bases outside the gene matches. The CDR3 extends over 14 amino acids. Every diagnosis used clinical symptoms, serum thyroxine and TRAb, thyroid ultrasound and orbital computed tomography.

The receptor's source is a young woman with Graves' hyperthyroidism. The sequenced sample was blood. The rearrangement links TRBV30 to TRBJ2-1; 11 nucleotides agree with TRBD2. The CDR3 is CAWQGLAVYNEQFF. The CDR3 nucleotides are TGTGCCTGGCAGGGACTAGCGGTATACAATGAGCAGTTCTTC.